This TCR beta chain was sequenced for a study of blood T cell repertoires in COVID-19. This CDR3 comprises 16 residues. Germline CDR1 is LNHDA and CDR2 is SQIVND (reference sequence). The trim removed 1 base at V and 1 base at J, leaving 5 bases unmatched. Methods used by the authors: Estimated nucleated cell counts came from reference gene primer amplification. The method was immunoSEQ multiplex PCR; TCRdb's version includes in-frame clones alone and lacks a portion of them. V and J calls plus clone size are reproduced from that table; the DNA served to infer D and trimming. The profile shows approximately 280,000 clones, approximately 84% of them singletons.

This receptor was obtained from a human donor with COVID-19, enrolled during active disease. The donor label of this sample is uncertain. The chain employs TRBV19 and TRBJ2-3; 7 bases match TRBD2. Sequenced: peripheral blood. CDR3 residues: CASSIATSVRTDTQYF. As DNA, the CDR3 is TGTGCCAGTAGTATAGCCACTAGCGTTCGCACAGATACGCAGTATTTT.